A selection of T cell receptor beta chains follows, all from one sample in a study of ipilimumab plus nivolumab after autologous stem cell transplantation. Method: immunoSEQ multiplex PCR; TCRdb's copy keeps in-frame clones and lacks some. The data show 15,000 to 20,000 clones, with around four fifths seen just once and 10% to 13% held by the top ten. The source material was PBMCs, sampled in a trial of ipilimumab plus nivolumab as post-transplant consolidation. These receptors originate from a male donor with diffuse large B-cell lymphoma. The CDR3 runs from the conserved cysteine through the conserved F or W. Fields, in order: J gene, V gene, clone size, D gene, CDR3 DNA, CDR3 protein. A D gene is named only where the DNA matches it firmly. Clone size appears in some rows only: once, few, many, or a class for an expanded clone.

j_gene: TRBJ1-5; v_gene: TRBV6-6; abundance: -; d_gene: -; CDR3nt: TGTGCCAGCAGTTACCCCTCAGGATTCGATCAGCCCCAGCATTTT; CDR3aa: CASSYPSGFDQPQHF
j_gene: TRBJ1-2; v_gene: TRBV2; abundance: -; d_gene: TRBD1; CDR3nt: TGTGCCAGCAGCGCTAAACCGACAGGACAGGGGGAGCACTATGGCTACACCTTC; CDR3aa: CASSAKPTGQGEHYGYTF
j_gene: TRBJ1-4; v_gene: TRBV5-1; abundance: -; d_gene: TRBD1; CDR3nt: TGCGCCAGCAGCTTGGAAGGCAGGGGGCGAGAAAAACTGTTTTTT; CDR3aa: CASSLEGRGREKLFF
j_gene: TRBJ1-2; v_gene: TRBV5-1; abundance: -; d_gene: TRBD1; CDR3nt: TGCGCCAGCAGCTGGTCGGGACAGGGGGACTATGGCTACACCTTC; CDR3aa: CASSWSGQGDYGYTF
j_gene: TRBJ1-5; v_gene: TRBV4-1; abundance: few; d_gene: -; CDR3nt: TGCGCCAGCAGCCAGAATTACCCGGGGGGGCAGCAGCCCCAGCATTTT; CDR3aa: CASSQNYPGGQQPQHF
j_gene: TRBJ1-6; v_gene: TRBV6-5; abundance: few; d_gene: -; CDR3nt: TGTGCCAGCAGTTACGAGTGGGCTGGGGCACCCCTCCACTTT; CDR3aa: CASSYEWAGAPLHF
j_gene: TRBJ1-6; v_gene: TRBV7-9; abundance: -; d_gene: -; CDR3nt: TGTGCCAGCAGCCCTGGGACGCCGAATTCACCCCTCCACTTT; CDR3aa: CASSPGTPNSPLHF
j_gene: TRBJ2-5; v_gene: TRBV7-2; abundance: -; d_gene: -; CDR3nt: TGTGCCAGCAGCGATGCCTCGCGCGGCGGAGAGACCCAGTACTTC; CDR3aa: CASSDASRGGETQYF
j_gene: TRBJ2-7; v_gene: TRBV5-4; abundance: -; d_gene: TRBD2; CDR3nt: TGTGCCAGCAGCTTGGTGCGGGGGAGCTCCTACGAGCAGTACTTC; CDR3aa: CASSLVRGSSYEQYF
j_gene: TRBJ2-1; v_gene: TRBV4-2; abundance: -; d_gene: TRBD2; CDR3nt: TGTGCCAGCAGCCCAACTTGGGGGGGCTACAATGAGCAGTTCTTC; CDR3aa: CASSPTWGGYNEQFF
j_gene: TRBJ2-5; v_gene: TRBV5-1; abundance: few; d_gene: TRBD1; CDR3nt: TGCGCCAGCAGCGGGACAGGGAAATCAGAGACCCAGTACTTC; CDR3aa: CASSGTGKSETQYF
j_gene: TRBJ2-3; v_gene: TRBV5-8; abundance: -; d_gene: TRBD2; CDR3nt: TGTGCCAGCAGCTTCCCTAGGACTAGTTTGACAGATACGCAGTATTTT; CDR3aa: CASSFPRTSLTDTQYF
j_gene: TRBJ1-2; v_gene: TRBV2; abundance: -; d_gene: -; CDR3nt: TGTGCCAGCAGGGTGACAGGATTAGATGGCTACACCTTC; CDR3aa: CASRVTGLDGYTF
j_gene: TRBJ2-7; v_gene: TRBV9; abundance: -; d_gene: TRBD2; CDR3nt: TGTGCCAGCAGCGTAGGGGCTAGCGGGGTGGGGACCTACGAGCAGTACTTC; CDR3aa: CASSVGASGVGTYEQYF
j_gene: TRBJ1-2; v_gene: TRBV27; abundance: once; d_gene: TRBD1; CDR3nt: TGTGCCAGCAGTCGGACAGGGATGAACTATGGCTACACCTTC; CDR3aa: CASSRTGMNYGYTF
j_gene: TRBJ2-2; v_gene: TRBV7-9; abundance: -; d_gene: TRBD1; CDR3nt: TGTGCCAGCAGCTGGGGGAACCGACAGGGATGGACCGGGGAGCTGTTTTTT; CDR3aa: CASSWGNRQGWTGELFF
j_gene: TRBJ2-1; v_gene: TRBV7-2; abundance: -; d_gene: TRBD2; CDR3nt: TGTGCCAGCAGCTTAGACGCAGCGGGGGGGACAATGAGGACGTTCTTC; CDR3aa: CASSLDAAGGTMRTFF
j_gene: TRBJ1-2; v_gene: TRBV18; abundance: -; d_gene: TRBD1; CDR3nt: TGTGCCAGCTCACTTCAGGCAGGGGGCTCTACTAACTATGGCTACACCTTC; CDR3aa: CASSLQAGGSTNYGYTF
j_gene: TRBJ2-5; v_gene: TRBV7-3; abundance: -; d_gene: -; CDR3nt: TGTGCCAGCAGCTTAAGTCTCCGGGAGACCCAGTACTTC; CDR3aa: CASSLSLRETQYF
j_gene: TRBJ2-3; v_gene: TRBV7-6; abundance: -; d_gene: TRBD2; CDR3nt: TGTGCCAGCAGCCTAAATAGCGGGGCGTTCACAGATACGCAGTATTTT; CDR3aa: CASSLNSGAFTDTQYF
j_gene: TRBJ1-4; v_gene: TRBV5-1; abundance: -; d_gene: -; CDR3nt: TGCGCCAGCAGAGCAGGGTCGGAAGAAAAACTGTTTTTT; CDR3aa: CASRAGSEEKLFF
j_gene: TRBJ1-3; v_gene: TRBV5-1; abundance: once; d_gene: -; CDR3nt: TGCGCCAGCAGCTTCGGCAGCTCTGGAAACACCATATATTTT; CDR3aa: CASSFGSSGNTIYF
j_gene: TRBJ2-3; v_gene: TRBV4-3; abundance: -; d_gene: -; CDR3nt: TGCGCCAGCAGCCAAAATGGCGTAGATACGCAGTATTTT; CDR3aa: CASSQNGVDTQYF
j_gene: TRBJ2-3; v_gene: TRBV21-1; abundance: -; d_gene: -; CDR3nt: TGTGCCAGCAGCCCGGACACAGATACGCAGTATTTT; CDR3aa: CASSPDTDTQYF
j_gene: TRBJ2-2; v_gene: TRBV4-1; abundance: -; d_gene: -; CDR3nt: TGCGCCAGCGGGCAGGCCATAAGTTTGAACACCGGGGAGCTGTTTTTT; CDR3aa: CASGQAISLNTGELFF
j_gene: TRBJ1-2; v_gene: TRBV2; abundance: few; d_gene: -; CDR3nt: TGTGCCTCAAGGGGCCAGATTAACTATGGCTACACCTTC; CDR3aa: CASRGQINYGYTF
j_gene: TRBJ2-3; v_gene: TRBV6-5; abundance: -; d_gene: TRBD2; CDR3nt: TGTGCCAGCAGCATCCTAGCGGGGGGCACAGATACGCAGTATTTT; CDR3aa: CASSILAGGTDTQYF
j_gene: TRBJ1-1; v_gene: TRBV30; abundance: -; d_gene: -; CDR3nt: TGTGCCTGGAGTGCCTGGGGGGGTTACACTGAAGCTTTCTTT; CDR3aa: CAWSAWGGYTEAFF
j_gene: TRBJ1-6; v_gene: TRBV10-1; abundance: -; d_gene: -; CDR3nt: TGCGCCAGCAGAATTGGACAGAATGATTCACCCCTCCACTTT; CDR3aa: CASRIGQNDSPLHF
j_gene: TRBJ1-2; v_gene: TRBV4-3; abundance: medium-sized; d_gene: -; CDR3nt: TGCGCCAGCAGCCAAGATCCGCACGGTGGCTATGGCTACACCTTC; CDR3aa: CASSQDPHGGYGYTF
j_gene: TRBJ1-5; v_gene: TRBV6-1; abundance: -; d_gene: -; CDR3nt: TGTGCCACCAAGGAAGGGGTAACTCGTCAGCCCCAGCATTTT; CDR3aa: CATKEGVTRQPQHF
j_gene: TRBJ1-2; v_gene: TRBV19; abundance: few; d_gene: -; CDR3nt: TGTGCCAGTAGATTCTCCACAGGTGGTAGCTATGGCTACACCTTC; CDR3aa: CASRFSTGGSYGYTF
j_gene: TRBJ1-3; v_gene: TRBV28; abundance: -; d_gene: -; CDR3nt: TGTGCCAGCAGAAGCGCCAGCTCTGGAAACACCATATATTTT; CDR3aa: CASRSASSGNTIYF
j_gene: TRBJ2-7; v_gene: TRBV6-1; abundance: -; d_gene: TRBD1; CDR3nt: TGTGCCAGCAGTGAAGTGAGGGACAGGTCAAGAGCCTACGAGCAGTACTTC; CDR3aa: CASSEVRDRSRAYEQYF
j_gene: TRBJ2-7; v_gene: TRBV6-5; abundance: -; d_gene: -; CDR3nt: TGTGCCAGCAGTTGGGCCCGGGCCGCGTTACACTACGAGCAGTACTTC; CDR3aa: CASSWARAALHYEQYF